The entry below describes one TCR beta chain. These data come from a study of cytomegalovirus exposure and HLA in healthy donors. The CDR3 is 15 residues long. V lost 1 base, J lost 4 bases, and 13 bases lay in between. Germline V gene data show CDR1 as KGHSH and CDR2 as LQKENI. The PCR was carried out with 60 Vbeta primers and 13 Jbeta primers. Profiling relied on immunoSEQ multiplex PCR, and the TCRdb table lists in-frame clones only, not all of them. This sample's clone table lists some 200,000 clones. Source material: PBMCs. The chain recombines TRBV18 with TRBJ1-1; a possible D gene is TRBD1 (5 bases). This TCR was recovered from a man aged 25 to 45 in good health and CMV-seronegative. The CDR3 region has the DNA TGTGCCAGCTCACCACTGACAGATCCAGGCACTGAAGCTTTCTTT. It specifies CASSPLTDPGTEAFF.